Described below is a single T cell receptor beta chain sequence and its context. Its antigen remains unidentified. The source of the sample is a study of beta chain features in type 1 diabetes. Since all of the isolated RNA was reverse transcribed, expressed TCRB transcripts were what got sequenced. Some clones are missing from TCRdb's copy, which holds only in-frame ones; the method was immunoSEQ multiplex PCR. The sample records roughly 150,000 clones, around 8% being singletons. Whole-study results and caveats: For patients, the naive, central memory and Treg TCRB repertoires appeared more alike than for healthy donors. Researchers could not determine here whether HLA type influences TCRB rearrangement. Shorter TCRB CDR3s, moderately but significantly so, marked every one of the four CD4+ subsets in Type 1 diabetes patients.

The sequence was collected from a woman aged 40 to 50 with type 1 diabetes. Sequenced: central memory CD4+ T cells from blood.

CDR3 nucleotides: TGTGCCAGCATACGACAGGGGATCTATGGCTACACCTTC. Translating gives CASIRQGIYGYTF. The rearrangement links TRBV6-1 to TRBJ1-2; 8 bases map to TRBD1. J lost 4 bases, V lost 7 bases, and 5 bases had no gene match. Germline V lookup: CDR1 MNHNS, CDR2 SASEGT. The CDR3 is 13 residues long.